This is a list of T cell receptor beta chains from one sample in a study of OX40 agonist ivuxolimab in advanced cancers. The data were produced by immunoSEQ multiplex PCR, yet TCRdb's version contains in-frame clones alone and is incomplete. The data hold some 100,000 clones, with around 90% observed a single time. Sample: CD4+ or CD8+ T cells sorted from blood, taken in a trial of the OX40 agonist ivuxolimab. The receptors here all came from an adult with an advanced solid tumor such as melanoma, head and neck, liver or kidney cancer. Each CDR3 is given without its conserved first and last residue. The order of the fields is CDR3 length, J gene, V gene, CDR3 protein.

length: 12
J: TRBJ1-2
V: TRBV27
CDR3: ASSFFGGNYGYT

length: 13
J: TRBJ2-1
V: TRBV7-3
CDR3: ASSLVSGFYNEQF

length: 12
J: TRBJ1-5
V: TRBV28
CDR3: ASSLTGTNQPQH

length: 12
J: TRBJ2-7
V: TRBV28
CDR3: ASSAQGHSYEQY

length: 9
J: TRBJ2-2
V: TRBV30
CDR3: ALENTGELF

length: 13
J: TRBJ2-7
V: TRBV18
CDR3: ASSPTTPSSYEQY

length: 12
J: TRBJ2-7
V: TRBV2
CDR3: ASSEEGVGTEQY

length: 13
J: TRBJ1-2
V: TRBV5-4
CDR3: ASSLVTSPRVGYT

length: 13
J: TRBJ2-1
V: TRBV7-6
CDR3: ASSLTLGRNNEQF

length: 18
J: TRBJ2-3
V: TRBV27
CDR3: ASSLNSWRANPRATDTQY

length: 14
J: TRBJ2-3
V: TRBV6-1
CDR3: ASSVSSGGAGDTQY

length: 13
J: TRBJ2-6
V: TRBV6-6
CDR3: ASSPSSSGANVLT

length: 11
J: TRBJ2-1
V: TRBV4-1
CDR3: ASSQDAPGLRF

length: 13
J: TRBJ2-1
V: TRBV27
CDR3: ASSLGTRGPDEQF

length: 14
J: TRBJ2-5
V: TRBV7-9
CDR3: ASSLARTSGQETQY

length: 14
J: TRBJ1-1
V: TRBV6-5
CDR3: ASSSGRGAGNTEAF

length: 16
J: TRBJ2-3
V: TRBV19
CDR3: ASSRTSGGVEDADTQY

length: 12
J: TRBJ2-7
V: TRBV9
CDR3: ASSVGLAPYEQY

length: 12
J: TRBJ1-2
V: TRBV25-1
CDR3: ASRGGAYDYGYT

length: 9
J: TRBJ2-5
V: TRBV6-5
CDR3: ASRHKETQY

length: 13
J: TRBJ2-2
V: TRBV5-6
CDR3: ASNLGYGRTGELF

length: 15
J: TRBJ2-3
V: TRBV11-2
CDR3: ASSLFPGQINTDTQY

length: 13
J: TRBJ2-2
V: TRBV27
CDR3: ASSRQGGNTGELF

length: 13
J: TRBJ2-3
V: TRBV19
CDR3: ASRGRDRVADTQY

length: 12
J: TRBJ2-3
V: TRBV27
CDR3: ASKDEESTDTQY

length: 13
J: TRBJ2-1
V: TRBV2
CDR3: ASRQGLAGVNEQF

length: 15
J: TRBJ2-2
V: TRBV21-1
CDR3: ASSKTTISGFHGELF

length: 10
J: NA
V: TRBV14
CDR3: ASSQVPYEQY

length: 13
J: TRBJ2-1
V: TRBV18
CDR3: ASGGLREAYNEQF

length: 13
J: TRBJ2-7
V: TRBV5-1
CDR3: ASSFGTGPWGEQY

length: 12
J: TRBJ1-3
V: TRBV2
CDR3: ASSLGGSGNTIY

length: 12
J: TRBJ1-1
V: TRBV29-1
CDR3: SAGQGAVNTEAF

length: 9
J: TRBJ2-7
V: TRBV29-1
CDR3: SVGGQHEQY

length: 13
J: TRBJ2-1
V: TRBV7-2
CDR3: ASSLAWGSYNEQF

length: 12
J: TRBJ2-3
V: TRBV9
CDR3: ASSVEGFQDTQY

length: 14
J: NA
V: TRBV5-4
CDR3: ASSTSQGRRTYEQY

length: 14
J: TRBJ2-3
V: TRBV5-1
CDR3: ASSLASRGSTDTQY

length: 12
J: TRBJ1-1
V: TRBV5-1
CDR3: ASSLQGVNTEAF

length: 15
J: TRBJ2-3
V: TRBV5-4
CDR3: ASSLGLTGGAKDTQY